Listed here are 30 T cell receptor beta chains from one sample, sequenced in a study of T cells after yellow fever vaccination. TCRdb used MiXCR to reprocess the 5' RACE reads, holding one entry per CDR3 protein. The table includes 200,000 or so distinct CDR3 sequences, 6.7% detected once. Source: CD4+ T cells sorted from PBMCs, taken on the day of the yellow fever booster vaccination. The receptors stem from a man aged 30-40 years who received the YFV17D yellow fever vaccine.

This clonotype was detected a few times. The V and J genes are TRBV29-1 and TRBJ1-4; D is unresolved. V gave up 6 bases and J gave up 5 bases, with 10 bases separating them. Germline CDR1 is SQVTM and CDR2 is ANQGSEA. This CDR3 spans 12 amino acids. DNA for the CDR3: TGCAGCGTATCAGGAGGGAATGAAAAACTGTTTTTT. The encoded protein is CSVSGGNEKLFF.

Of note for this clonotype: A much larger clone sits a single nucleotide away, making a read error possible. The chain employs TRBV6-2 or TRBV6-3 and TRBJ2-5, with unresolved D. The CDR3 loop spans 13 amino acids. CDR1 and CDR2 (germline): MNHEY, SVGEGT. V was shortened by 1 base and J by 6 bases, with 9 bases between the two germline ends. The CDR3 protein is CASSYYHRQTQYF. The CDR3 DNA reads as TGTGCCAGCAGTTACTACCACCGGCAGACCCAGTACTTC.

At least ten counts were recorded for this clonotype. V gene TRBV7-2 combines with J gene TRBJ1-2; D is unresolved. Trimming shortened V by 0 bases and J by 7 bases, and 9 bases separated the two germline ends. Germline V gene data show CDR1 as SGHTA and CDR2 as FQGNSA. The CDR3 is made up of 13 amino acids. CDR3 sequence (DNA): TGTGCCAGCAGCTTAGCCCGGGAACGTGGCTACACCTTC. This codes for CASSLARERGYTF.

The CDR3 spells CASIDRSNEKLFF. The CDR3 DNA reads TGTGCCAGCATTGATAGGAGTAATGAAAAACTGTTTTTT. The V and J genes are TRBV25-1 and TRBJ1-4; D is undetermined. Germline lookup yields CDR1 MGHDK and CDR2 SYGVNS. There are 13 residues in the CDR3. V lost 7 bases, J lost 4 bases, and 10 bases lay in between.

J is TRBJ2-2 and V is TRBV4-3; 7 bases match TRBD1. Germline CDR1 is LGHNA and CDR2 is YSLEER. V shed 4 bases, J shed 4 bases, and the junction held 9 bases outside the gene matches. The length of the CDR3 is 16 residues. The CDR3 DNA is TGCGCCAGCAGCCCGGACCCTGACAGGGTCACCGGGGAGCTGTTTTTT. Protein product: CASSPDPDRVTGELFF.

The gene calls are TRBV7-9 and TRBJ1-5, with TRBD1 matching over 10 bases. This CDR3 is 18 amino acids long. J was trimmed by 4 bases and V by 5 bases; bases with no gene match: 14. Germline V gene data show CDR1 as SEHNR and CDR2 as FQNEAQ (reference sequence). The CDR3 DNA is TGTGCCAGCAGCCCCATCCCTTACGGGACAGGGGTAAATCAGCCCCAGCATTTT. Translated, it gives CASSPIPYGTGVNQPQHF.

This clonotype showed up many times. The CDR3 region has the DNA TGTGCCAGCAGTTTAGGGGTGGGGATCTACGAGCAGTACTTC. Encoded protein: CASSLGVGIYEQYF. V is TRBV12-3 or TRBV12-4 and J is TRBJ2-7; the D is unclear. This CDR3 is built from 14 residues. V gave up 1 base and J gave up 3 bases, with 10 bases separating them.

This clonotype came up a few times. This rearrangement joins TRBV25-1 to TRBJ2-5; a weak D match, TRBD2 (6 bases). V lost 2 bases to trimming and J lost 5 bases, with 12 bases between them. Looked up from germline, CDR1 is MGHDK and CDR2 is SYGVNS. The CDR3 loop spans 14 amino acids. CDR3 nucleotide sequence: TGTGCCAGCAGTGAACAGTCGGCGGGGGAGACCCAGTACTTC. This gives the protein CASSEQSAGETQYF.

The chain recombines TRBV4-3 with TRBJ2-7; unclear D gene. This CDR3 has 14 residues. The ends were cut back, 1 base at V and 1 base at J, with 8 bases in the middle. The V gene's germline CDR1 is LGHNA and CDR2 YSLEER. CDR3 in DNA: TGCGCCAGCAGCCAAGGGGCAGGATCCTACGAGCAGTACTTC. It encodes CASSQGAGSYEQYF.

Only a few counts were recorded for this clonotype. V usage is TRBV18 and J usage is TRBJ1-6; 8 bases agree with TRBD1. V shed 6 bases, J shed 7 bases, and the junction held 8 bases outside the gene matches. The CDR3 runs to 15 residues. Germline V gene data show CDR1 as KGHSH and CDR2 as LQKENI. CDR3 bases: TGTGCCAGCTCGCTAACGCAGGGGGCCAATTCACCCCTCCACTTT. It encodes CASSLTQGANSPLHF.

This clonotype was seen at least ten times. The genes are TRBV14 and TRBJ2-2; TRBD1 agrees at 7 bases. From germline, CDR1 is SGHDN and CDR2 FVKESK. CDR3 length: 14 residues. J lost 4 bases, V lost 3 bases, and 2 bases had no gene match. This CDR3 reads CASSQGQFTGELFF. The CDR3 DNA reads as TGTGCCAGCAGCCAGGGACAGTTCACCGGGGAGCTGTTTTTT.

This clonotype was seen at least ten times. The chain carries TRBV24-1 and TRBJ2-1; the D gene is possibly TRBD1 (5 bases). Germline loops: CDR1 KGHDR, CDR2 SFDVKD. V was cut by 7 bases and J by 3 bases, with 21 bases left in between. CDR3 length: 17 residues. In DNA, the CDR3 is TGTGCCACCAGCGGAAAAAGGGGTTCGAAGAACTACAATGAGCAGTTCTTC. As protein: CATSGKRGSKNYNEQFF.

This clonotype was recorded many times. V is TRBV7-7 and J is TRBJ2-5; 8 bases line up with TRBD2. Trimming took 5 bases from V and 4 from J; bases not matched to a gene: 9. The CDR3 spans 15 residues. Germline CDR1 reads SSHAT; CDR2 reads FNYEAQ (reference sequence). The DNA for the CDR3 is TGTGCCAGCAGCCGCCGGGGACTAGATATAGAGACCCAGTACTTC. It translates to CASSRRGLDIETQYF.

This chain joins TRBV12-3 or TRBV12-4 and TRBJ2-3, with D perhaps matching TRBD1 (5 bases). The V end was cut by 3 bases, the J end by 4 bases, with 14 bases between. This CDR3 has 15 residues. CDR3 region: CASSFGRVGPDTQYF. In DNA form, the CDR3 reads TGTGCCAGCAGTTTTGGCAGGGTTGGTCCAGATACGCAGTATTTT.

This clonotype has a handful of counts. The chain joins TRBV7-6 to TRBJ2-4, with D possibly matching TRBD2 (5 bases). The CDR3 extends over 19 amino acids. Trimming left V 0 bases short and J 0 bases short, with 18 bases between. Germline V lookup: CDR1 SGHVS, CDR2 FNYEAQ. CDR3 bases: TGTGCCAGCAGCTTAGCCCCGTGGTGGCAGACTAAAGCCAAAAACATTCAGTACTTC. Translating it yields CASSLAPWWQTKAKNIQYF.

This clonotype was found many times. The chain carries TRBV4-3 and TRBJ2-7; D is ambiguous. CDR3 length: 14 amino acids. V shed 0 bases and J shed 3 bases, with 9 bases lying between them. Per germline, CDR1 LGHNA and CDR2 YSLEER. The DNA of the CDR3 is TGCGCCAGCAGCCAAGAATGGAGAGTCTACGAGCAGTACTTC. Its protein is CASSQEWRVYEQYF.

Many counts were recorded for this clonotype. A read error may account for a junction end that differs from germline. The V call is TRBV5-1, the J call TRBJ1-1; D not certain. Looked up from germline, CDR1 is SGHRS and CDR2 is YFSETQ. The CDR3 length is 11 residues. CDR3 DNA sequence: TGTGCCAGCAGCTTAGACACTGAAGCTTTCTTT. Translated, it gives CASSLDTEAFF.

This clonotype was detected ten times or more. The CDR3 loop reads CASSRQGTHLAGELFF. In DNA form, the CDR3 reads TGTGCCAGTAGTAGACAGGGTACCCATCTGGCCGGGGAGCTGTTTTTT. This chain uses TRBV19 with TRBJ2-2; 7 nucleotides match TRBD1. Germline CDR1 is LNHDA and CDR2 is SQIVND (reference sequence). The CDR3 loop spans 16 amino acids. The V gene end was trimmed by 4 bases and the J gene end by 6 bases; junction bases not matched to a gene: 11. Together with reference TRBV19 and TRBJ2-2, the CDR3 gives the full variable domain: DGGITQSPKYLFRKEGQNVTLSCEQNLNHDAMYWYRQDPGQGLRLIYYSQIVNDFQKGDIAEGYSVSREKKESFPLTVTSAQKNPTAFYLCASSRQGTHLAGELFFGEGSRLTVL.

The table lists this clonotype with many counts. The genes are TRBV6-1 and TRBJ2-1; the match to TRBD2 covers 13 bases. CDR1 is MNHNS and CDR2 is SASEGT in the germline V gene. The trim removed 7 bases at V and 5 bases at J, leaving 5 bases unmatched. CDR3 length: 15 amino acids. CDR3 in amino acids: CASTPGLAGNNEQFF. For the CDR3, the DNA is TGTGCCAGCACCCCGGGACTAGCGGGAAACAATGAGCAGTTCTTC.

This clonotype has a handful of counts. CDR3 amino acids: CSAPVPTIGRENIQYF. CDR3 nucleotide sequence: TGCAGTGCTCCGGTACCCACCATAGGAAGGGAAAACATTCAGTACTTC. The chain joins TRBV20-1 to TRBJ2-4; D is unresolved. This CDR3 comprises 16 residues. With 5 bases removed from V and 5 bases from J, the gap between germline ends came to 22 bases. Germline lookup yields CDR1 DFQATT and CDR2 SNEGSKA (reference sequence).

This clonotype was recorded a few times. CDR3 loop: CAWSVLHSTGELFF. The CDR3 nucleotides are TGTGCCTGGAGTGTCCTTCACAGCACCGGGGAGCTGTTTTTT. The V and J genes are TRBV30 and TRBJ2-2; D call uncertain. This CDR3 is built from 14 residues. Germline assignment: CDR1 GTSNPN and CDR2 SVGIG (reference sequence). The ends were cut back, 0 bases at V and 4 bases at J, with 9 bases in the middle.

The V gene is TRBV5-1, the J gene TRBJ2-7; TRBD2 aligns across 12 bases. Trimming took 4 bases from V and 7 from J; bases not matched to a gene: 6. This CDR3 contains 14 residues. The germline V gene encodes CDR1 SGHRS and CDR2 YFSETQ. The CDR3 reads CASSQGLAGEEQYF. CDR3 DNA sequence: TGCGCCAGCAGCCAGGGACTAGCGGGCGAGGAGCAGTACTTC.

There are many counts of this clonotype. The V call is TRBV29-1, the J call TRBJ2-7; 10 positions agree with TRBD1. The CDR3 sequence is 13 residues long. V trimming: 4 bases; J trimming: 3 bases; junction bases outside the gene matches: 3. Germline CDR1 reads SQVTM; CDR2 reads ANQGSEA. The CDR3 here is CSVVGQGFYEQYF. The CDR3 DNA follows: TGCAGCGTTGTGGGACAGGGGTTCTACGAGCAGTACTTC.

J is TRBJ1-1 and V is TRBV7-2, with unresolved D. This CDR3 contains 13 residues. Trimming took 6 bases from V and 2 from J, leaving 10 bases between them. Germline CDR1 is SGHTA and CDR2 is FQGNSA. Here the CDR3 DNA reads TGTGCCAGCAGTTTTAACCAAAACACTGAAGCTTTCTTT. Its protein is CASSFNQNTEAFF.

This clonotype showed up many times. The chain uses TRBV10-3 and TRBJ2-6, with D possibly being TRBD1 or TRBD2 (5 bases each). The length of the CDR3 is 18 residues. V gave up 0 bases and J gave up 0 bases, with 12 bases separating them. CDR1 is ENHRY and CDR2 is SYGVKD in the germline V gene. DNA for the CDR3: TGTGCCATCAGTGAGTCGGGACCCAATCACTCTGGGGCCAACGTCCTGACTTTC. The encoded protein is CAISESGPNHSGANVLTF.

This clonotype was detected many times. This sequence joins TRBV9 and TRBJ1-6; D is uncertain. V lost 2 bases and J lost 5, with 14 bases in between. From germline, CDR1 is SGDLS and CDR2 YYNGEE. The CDR3 covers 16 residues. The CDR3 here is CASSVPMGGNNSPLHF. CDR3 nucleotides: TGTGCCAGCAGCGTCCCCATGGGAGGGAATAATTCACCCCTCCACTTT.

This clonotype was observed a handful of times. The rearrangement uses TRBV5-1 and TRBJ1-2; 7 positions match TRBD1. V gave up 0 bases and J gave up 6 bases; unmatched junction bases: 14. Germline assignment: CDR1 SGHRS and CDR2 YFSETQ. This CDR3 is 17 amino acids long. CDR3: CASSLEGFTGVGDGYTF. For the CDR3, the DNA is TGCGCCAGCAGCTTGGAGGGATTTACAGGGGTAGGCGATGGCTACACCTTC.

The chain links TRBV14 to TRBJ2-1; TRBD2 matches at 13 bases. CDR1 is SGHDN, CDR2 FVKESK, per germline. Losses at the gene ends were 2 bases for V and 8 bases for J; bases not matched to a gene: 30. CDR3 length equals 24 residues. CDR3 sequence (DNA): TGTGCCAGCAGCCAAAGCACCGGGACTAGCGGGATCCAACTCCTTAGCACCACCCGCGATGAGCAGTTCTTC. It encodes CASSQSTGTSGIQLLSTTRDEQFF.

This chain uses TRBV6-2 or TRBV6-3 with TRBJ2-5; TRBD2 aligns across 9 bases. Per germline, CDR1 MNHEY and CDR2 SVGEGT. The CDR3 is made up of 16 amino acids. V trimming: 2 bases; J trimming: 0 bases; junction bases outside the gene matches: 4. The CDR3 nucleotides read TGTGCCAGCAGTTACGGGATAGCGGGAGACCAAGAGACCCAGTACTTC. Its translation: CASSYGIAGDQETQYF.

In its sample, this clonotype was seen many times. The chain joins TRBV20-1 to TRBJ2-7; 8 bases match TRBD2. Trimming cost V 2 bases and J 0 bases; bases outside gene matches: 6. Germline CDR1 and CDR2: DFQATT and SNEGSKA (reference sequence). CDR3 length: 15 residues. DNA of the CDR3: TGCAGTGCTAGAAACTCGGGACTAGACTCCTACGAGCAGTACTTC. Encoded protein: CSARNSGLDSYEQYF.